The entry that follows covers one TCR beta chain sequence. V was trimmed by 0 bases and J by 1 base, leaving 6 bases between them. Germline V gene lookup returns CDR1 LGHNA and CDR2 YSLEER. The CDR3 is made up of 14 amino acids. Second-dose recipients at about 4 or about 12 weeks were treated as one pooled group. The repertoire was sequenced with immunoSEQ multiplex PCR; TCRdb's copy has only in-frame clones and lacks some. The repertoire has some 130,000 clones, approximately 92% of them found once; the top ten carry approximately 6.8%. The source of the sample is a study of T cell responses to AZD1222 COVID-19 vaccine.

The chain is built from TRBV4-3 and TRBJ1-2, with D hard to call. Material: peripheral blood, obtained 28 days after the second AZD1222 dose. The sequence came from an adult who received the AZD1222 COVID-19 vaccine. DNA of the CDR3: TGCGCCAGCAGCCAAGATTCCCGTAACTATGGCTACACCTTC. Protein sequence: CASSQDSRNYGYTF.